This T cell receptor beta chain was recorded in a study of Graves' ophthalmopathy and Graves' hyperthyroidism. This clonotype was seen more than once but under ten times. The CDR3 contains 17 residues. The germline V gene has CDR1 LGHNA and CDR2 YNFKEQ. Deletions cut 6 bases from V and 2 bases from J, with 23 bases between. RNA transcripts yielded amplified TCR beta CDR3 regions. Amplification began with first-round RT-PCR using HTBI primers, then second-round multiplex PCR was performed. From the multiplex PCR reads, TCRdb called clonotypes with MiXCR, one entry per CDR3 protein. The profile shows about 370,000 distinct CDR3 sequences, 15% to 20% of them singletons.

The sequenced sample was peripheral blood. The rearrangement joins TRBV4-2 to TRBJ2-7; either TRBD1 or TRBD2 may fit D (6 bases each). This sequence was found in a woman younger than 35 with Graves' ophthalmopathy. Here the CDR3 DNA reads TGTGCCAGCAGTTCGGTCGGTAGATTGGGGGGCGCCTACGAGCAGTACTTC. It translates to CASSSVGRLGGAYEQYF.